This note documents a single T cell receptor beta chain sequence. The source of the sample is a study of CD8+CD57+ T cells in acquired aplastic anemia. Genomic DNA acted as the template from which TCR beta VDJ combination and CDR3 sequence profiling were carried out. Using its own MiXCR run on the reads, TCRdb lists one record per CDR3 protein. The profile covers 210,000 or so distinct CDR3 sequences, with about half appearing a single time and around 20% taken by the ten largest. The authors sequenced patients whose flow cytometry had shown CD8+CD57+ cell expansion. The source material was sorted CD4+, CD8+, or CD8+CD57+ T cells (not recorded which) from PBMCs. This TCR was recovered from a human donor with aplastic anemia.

This chain's CDR3 is CASRPTGRANYGYTF. DNA of the CDR3: TGTGCCAGCAGACCGACAGGGAGAGCTAACTATGGCTACACCTTC. This chain joins TRBV6-4 and TRBJ1-2; 7 nucleotides agree with TRBD1. This CDR3 is 15 amino acids long. Germline V lookup: CDR1 MRHNA, CDR2 SNTAGT. J lost 0 bases, V lost 6 bases, and 7 bases had no gene match.